This T cell receptor (beta chain) originates from a study of T cell responses to AZD1222 COVID-19 vaccine. Trimming stripped 5 bases from V and 4 bases from J, with 15 bases between. This CDR3 comprises 15 residues. Germline V CDR1 and CDR2: SEHNR, FQNEAQ (reference sequence). Study findings and constraints: Spike was spanned by vaccine-associated CD4 TCRs, with dominance at 160-218 and 743-854. Clonal diversity was possibly underestimated; the donors were predominantly white British and more often female.

The method was immunoSEQ multiplex PCR; TCRdb's version includes in-frame clones alone and lacks a portion of them. This table holds under 150,000 clones, over 75% found once. Remarks on this clone: The target antigen is unknown.

This chain links TRBV7-9 with TRBJ2-1; no clear D. This sequence originates from an adult in good health. Sequencing used peripheral blood, obtained on day 0 of MenACWY control vaccination. CDR3 region: CASSPPIQPYNEQFF. The CDR3 nucleotides read TGTGCCAGCAGCCCCCCTATACAGCCGTACAATGAGCAGTTCTTC.